The 15 T cell receptor beta chains given below trace back to one sample, sequenced in a study of T and B cells in COVID-19 patients. TRB rearrangements were amplified by multiplex PCR with BIOMED2 TRB-A/B primers. TCRdb processed the multiplex PCR reads anew with MiXCR; each CDR3 protein has one entry. Of tens of thousands of distinct CDR3 sequences detected, 32% appear once; the ten largest clones hold about 1.5%. From blood, 250-500 ng of genomic DNA served as TRB template. What was sequenced was blood. These receptors all stem from a human donor who had recovered from COVID-19.

This clonotype was observed a handful of times. The gene calls are TRBV7-2 and TRBJ1-4; D unclear. Trimming took 1 base from V and 2 from J, leaving 5 bases between them. Germline V gene data show CDR1 as SGHTA and CDR2 as FQGNSA. The CDR3 extends over 14 amino acids. The CDR3 sequence is CASSLGTTNEKLFF. The CDR3, as DNA: TGTGCCAGCAGCTTAGGCACCACTAATGAAAAACTGTTTTTT.

By share of the sample, this clonotype is medium-sized (0.01 to 0.1%). The chain uses TRBV12-3 or TRBV12-4 and TRBJ2-2, with D perhaps TRBD1 (5 bases). CDR3 length equals 14 residues. V gave up 5 bases and J gave up 2 bases, with 9 bases separating them. CDR3 sequence (DNA): TGTGCCAGCAGTCCGACAGTTAACACCGGGGAGCTGTTTTTT. Its protein product is CASSPTVNTGELFF.

Within the sample, this clonotype is medium-sized. The V gene is TRBV29-1, the J gene TRBJ1-4; possibly TRBD1 for D (6 bases). The V and J ends lost 7 bases and 7 bases respectively, with 10 bases between them. CDR1 and CDR2 from the germline V gene are SQVTM and ANQGSEA. This CDR3 has 11 amino acids. The CDR3 sequence: CSASRGEKLFF. The DNA of the CDR3 is TGCAGCGCCTCCAGGGGTGAAAAACTGTTTTTT.

In this sample, this clonotype turned up once. V is TRBV18 and J is TRBJ2-3; D is possibly TRBD1 (6 bases). The CDR3 is 15 amino acids. The germline CDR1 and CDR2 sequences are KGHSH and LQKENI. Between the trimmed V and J ends, which lost 3 bases and 4 bases, there was a span of 14 bases. DNA of the CDR3: TGTGCCAGCTCACCCGGGGCAGGGGTAGCAGATACGCAGTATTTT. Its translation is CASSPGAGVADTQYF.

The rearrangement uses TRBV7-9 and TRBJ2-7, with D unresolved. Deletions cut 0 bases from V and 5 bases from J, with 20 bases between. The CDR3 spans 17 residues. Germline CDR1 reads SEHNR; CDR2 reads FQNEAQ (reference sequence). The CDR3 nucleotides read TGTGCCAGCAGCTTAGCAAGAGGTGGTCGCCCTCGGGACGAGCAGTACTTC. Translating gives CASSLARGGRPRDEQYF.

This chain connects TRBV5-5 to TRBJ2-1; 10 bases align to TRBD2. V dropped 1 base and J dropped 2; count of bases not matched to a gene: 0. CDR3 length: 15 amino acids. Germline assignment: CDR1 SGHKS and CDR2 YYEKEE (reference sequence). The CDR3 reads CASSLTSGAYNEQFF. CDR3 coding DNA: TGTGCCAGCAGCTTGACTAGCGGGGCCTACAATGAGCAGTTCTTC.

There are a few counts of this clonotype. The genes are TRBV6-5 and TRBJ2-1; a possible D gene is TRBD2 (6 bases). Germline CDR1 is MNHEY and CDR2 is SVGAGI. V was trimmed by 0 bases and J by 3 bases, leaving 12 bases between them. CDR3 length equals 16 residues. CDR3 amino acids: CASSYSEEAGYNEQFF. CDR3 sequence (DNA): TGTGCCAGCAGTTACTCGGAAGAAGCGGGCTACAATGAGCAGTTCTTC.

The CDR3 region is CASRDSNTGELFF. The CDR3 DNA sequence: TGTGCCAGCCGGGACAGTAACACCGGGGAGCTGTTTTTT. The chain is built from TRBV12-3 or TRBV12-4 and TRBJ2-2, with TRBD1 identical over 7 bases. The V segment lost 8 bases and the J segment 2 bases; nucleotides outside the gene matches: 2. The CDR3 is 13 residues long.

The chain is built from TRBV12-3 or TRBV12-4 and TRBJ2-1, with TRBD1 matching 8 bases. V gave up 4 bases and J gave up 5 bases; unmatched junction bases: 4. This CDR3 has 14 amino acids. The CDR3 loop is CASSSTGAHNEQFF. The CDR3 nucleotides read TGTGCCAGCAGTTCGACAGGGGCGCACAATGAGCAGTTCTTC.

Regarding this clonotype: The DNA is left out, because the CDR3 cannot be placed on it with certainty; the CDR3 is given as TCRdb lists it. J is TRBJ1-5 and V is TRBV7-5. TRBV7-5 is recorded as a pseudogene. The CDR3 has 17 residues if both end residues are counted. CDR3 residues: CISVPEASYRENQPQHF.

The CDR3 loop is CSASIGRGRETQYF. CDR3 in DNA: TGCAGTGCTAGTATTGGGCGGGGGCGGGAGACCCAGTACTTC. V gene TRBV20-1 combines with J gene TRBJ2-5; a possible D gene is TRBD2 (7 bases). Germline CDR1 DFQATT, CDR2 SNEGSKA (reference sequence). Deletions cut 3 bases from V and 5 bases from J, with 16 bases between. The CDR3 is 14 residues long.

The chain recombines TRBV12-3 or TRBV12-4 with TRBJ2-5; no firm D call. The CDR3 runs 12 residues. Trimming pared 2 bases from V and 2 bases from J, leaving 3 bases between. The DNA of the CDR3 is TGTGCCAGCAGTTTATGGCAAGAGACCCAGTACTTC. Its translation: CASSLWQETQYF.

This clonotype was seen many times. J is TRBJ2-7 and V is TRBV6-2 or TRBV6-3; the D is unclear. V lost 2 bases to trimming and J lost 5 bases, with 7 bases between them. The CDR3 has 12 amino acids. Germline CDR1 is MNHEY and CDR2 is SVGEGT. CDR3 amino acids: CASSYDGHEQYF. In DNA form, the CDR3 reads TGTGCCAGCAGTTACGACGGGCACGAGCAGTACTTC.

This rearrangement joins TRBV15 to TRBJ2-7, with TRBD2 as a possible D gene (6 bases). V lost 0 bases and J 2 bases, leaving 14 bases between the germline ends. Germline V CDR1 and CDR2: LNHNV, YYDKDF (reference sequence). CDR3 length: 16 amino acids. CDR3 DNA: TGTGCCACCAGCAGAGATTCGGGGGTGAATCCCTACGAGCAGTACTTC. Its protein product is CATSRDSGVNPYEQYF. Full variable domain (missing parts from reference TRBV15 and TRBJ2-7): DAMVIQNPRYQVTQFGKPVTLSCSQTLNHNVMYWYQQKSSQAPKLLFHYYDKDFNNEADTPDNFQSRRPNTSFCFLDIRSPGLGDTAMYLCATSRDSGVNPYEQYFGPGTRLTVT.

The gene calls are TRBV27 and TRBJ2-1; 8 bases are shared with TRBD1. CDR3 length: 13 residues. V dropped 5 bases and J dropped 10; count of bases not matched to a gene: 7. Germline loops: CDR1 MNHEY, CDR2 SMNVEV (reference sequence). CDR3 nucleotide sequence: TGTGCCAGCAGTCCCGGACAGGGCCTGGAGCAGTTCTTC. It codes for CASSPGQGLEQFF.